Described below is a single TCR beta chain sequence and its context. TCRdb redid the calling of the PCR reads with MiXCR, one entry per CDR3 protein. This sample has some 100,000 distinct CDR3 sequences; about 35% occur once, and the top ten carry 4% to 4.5%. These data belong to a study of molecular identifiers for immune sequencing clone quantification. Unmatched junction bases numbered 9, after V lost 3 bases and J lost 8 bases. The CDR3 has 14 residues. Germline loops: CDR1 DFQATT, CDR2 SNEGSKA (reference sequence). The chain uses TRBV20-1 and TRBJ2-3; 9 positions agree with TRBD2. Sequencing input: naive CD8+ T cells from blood, with Jurkat cell RNA spiked in. As to subset: FACS-sorted CD8+CD4-CCR7+CD45RA+ naive T cells. The receptor was derived from a human donor in good health. Some libraries in this study had Jurkat cell RNA spiked in. The CDR3 sequence: CSARMAGGRGTQYF. CDR3 coding DNA: TGCAGTGCTAGGATGGCGGGAGGGCGTGGTACGCAGTATTTT.